These T cell receptor beta chains were read from a single sample in a study of T cell repertoires in aging, cancer and after chemotherapy. TCRdb redid the calling of the multiplex PCR reads with MiXCR, one entry per CDR3 protein. The table records 5,000 or so distinct CDR3 sequences, roughly 39% of them present only once. The source material was blood. These receptors originate from a human donor with a blood cancer. The conserved cysteine and the conserved F or W are not part of the CDR3 here.

v_call cdr3_length cdr3_aa
TRBV6-6 14 ASSYPQGVVGDTQY
TRBV11-1 14 ASSLRLAGNTDTQY
TRBV6-5 14 ASTADRDRGYNEQV
TRBV30 10 AWREGQGTAF
TRBV6-6 14 ASSSDRGERYNEQF
TRBV7-3 11 ASSSSQGAPLH
TRBV30 15 AWRSRDGRLRNSPLH
TRBV11-1 14 ASSSRTKSFFGELF
TRBV12-3/TRBV12-4 15 ASSLEVRGHGREKLF
TRBV6-1 11 ASSQGMNTEAF
TRBV6-1 10 ASSRTGIKAF
TRBV7-2 12 ASSSTGFGSPLH
TRBV20-1 13 SARDRKAGTYEQY
TRBV15 11 ATSSYQGNTIY
TRBV27 12 ASSPPPISDTQY
TRBV10-3 12 ATSSDRASYEQY
TRBV19 15 ASSRVPGQGMNTEAF
TRBV12-3/TRBV12-4 14 ASSGGGAGDYNEQF
TRBV10-3 11 AISGQGGQPQH
TRBV15 14 ATSRARGRGRWEQY
TRBV6-1 14 ASSDTIRQGAGELF
TRBV20-1 12 SARGWQEYSEAF
TRBV6-2/TRBV6-3 18 ASSLLRLGQYVPGTYGYT
TRBV12-3/TRBV12-4 15 ASSLGQGGPSNQPQH
TRBV6-1 11 ASSQGVGQPQH
TRBV27 12 ASTPGGGTDTQY
TRBV20-1 13 SAPSWDRDHNEQF
TRBV15 14 ATSSPDRGFTHTQY
TRBV5-6 14 ASSLRQGSLNYGYT
TRBV27 12 ASSSLGGRETQY
TRBV14 12 ASSANTGNSPLH
TRBV10-3 14 AISGTGGISYNEQF
TRBV12-3/TRBV12-4 11 ASSLFRGHEQY
TRBV6-5 13 ASSELAGGYNEQF
TRBV30 12 AWTGAVRGNTIY
TRBV29-1 13 SVAPRSGSTDTQY
TRBV29-1 11 SVEELPGYGYT
TRBV24-1 9 ATGTSDTQY
TRBV27 10 ASKTGGQPQH
TRBV12-5 16 ASGLVRDGRAVVETQY
TRBV20-1 14 SAYVARLISYNEQF
TRBV12-3/TRBV12-4 11 ASSSDRSNIQY
TRBV12-3/TRBV12-4 12 ARQDRVWAYGYT
TRBV14 10 ASSQNGETQY
TRBV24-1 12 ATSDSGGNYGYT
TRBV12-3/TRBV12-4 13 ASSPGQFLGYEQY
TRBV18 11 ASSPGGRNEQF
TRBV20-1 12 SARTSEGTDTQY
TRBV6-1 11 ASRTGKQETQY
TRBV6-5 11 ASTEGGRYGYT
TRBV12-3/TRBV12-4 12 ASSHRVRTGELF
TRBV12-3/TRBV12-4 12 ASSPGARGEKLF
TRBV27 12 ASSAYSRANVLT
TRBV6-5 9 ANREGNTIY
TRBV30 13 AWSVRGYSNQPQH